This TCR beta chain was sequenced for a study of STAT5B mutations in CD4+ large granular lymphocyte leukemia. Only in-frame clones appear in the TCRdb table, and some are missing; sequencing was by immunoSEQ multiplex PCR. The sample contains about 34,000 clones, more than 55% of which appear only once. Buffy coats from healthy blood donors served as controls. Whole-study results and caveats: Patient CD4-sorted repertoires stayed more clonal than healthy ones after leukemic-clone removal. Higher CD4+ than CD8+ T-LGLL clonality might reflect small sample size.

In its sample, this clone was seen a few times. The antigen is unknown. The sequence was obtained from a human donor in good health. The material sequenced was CD4+ T cells from blood buffy coats.

This CDR3 is CASSRAGTGGGETQYF. In DNA, the CDR3 is TGTGCCAGCAGCCGGGCTGGGACAGGGGGCGGAGAGACCCAGTACTTC. This chain links TRBV4-2 with TRBJ2-5, with TRBD1 identical over 12 bases. Germline CDR1 reads LGHNA; CDR2 reads YNFKEQ. The CDR3 covers 16 residues. J gave up 4 bases and V 4 bases, and 7 bases lay outside the gene matches.